This T cell receptor (beta chain) was sequenced in a study of blood T cell repertoires in COVID-19. V lost 3 bases and J 1 base, leaving 7 bases between the germline ends. There are 13 residues in the CDR3. The germline gives CDR1 DFQATT, CDR2 SNEGSKA (reference sequence). Sequencing used immunoSEQ multiplex PCR; TCRdb keeps in-frame clones, though not all of them. The sample shows 200,000 to 250,000 clones, less than 85% of them seen only once. The sequenced sample consisted of PBMCs or T cells enriched from blood (not recorded which). The clonotype was recovered from a man aged 55 to 70 who had recovered from COVID-19. The J gene is TRBJ1-5, the V gene TRBV20-1; D gene unclear. DNA of the CDR3: TGCAGTGCTAGTATTCTGAGCAATCAGCCCCAGCATTTT. It is translated as CSASILSNQPQHF.